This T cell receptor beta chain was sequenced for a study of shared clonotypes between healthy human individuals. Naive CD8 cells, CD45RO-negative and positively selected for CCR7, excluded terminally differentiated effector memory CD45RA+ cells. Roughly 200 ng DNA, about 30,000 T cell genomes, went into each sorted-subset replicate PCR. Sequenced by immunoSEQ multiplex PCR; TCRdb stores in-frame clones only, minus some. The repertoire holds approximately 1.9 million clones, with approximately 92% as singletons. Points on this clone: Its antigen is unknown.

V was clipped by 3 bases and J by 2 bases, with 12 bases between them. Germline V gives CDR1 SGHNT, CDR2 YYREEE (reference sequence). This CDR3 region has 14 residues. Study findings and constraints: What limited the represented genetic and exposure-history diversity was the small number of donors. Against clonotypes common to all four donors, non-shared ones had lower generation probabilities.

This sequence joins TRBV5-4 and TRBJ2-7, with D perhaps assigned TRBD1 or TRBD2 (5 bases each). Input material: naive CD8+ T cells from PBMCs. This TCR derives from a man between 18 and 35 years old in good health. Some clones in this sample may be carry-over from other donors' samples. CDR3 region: CASSYRGLTYEQYF. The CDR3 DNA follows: TGTGCCAGCAGCTACCGGGGCCTAACCTACGAGCAGTACTTC.